This T cell receptor (beta chain) comes out of a study of T cell repertoires in cytomegalovirus infection. Study in general: The authors used CMV epitopes that were HLA-C-restricted (recently identified) and HLA-B-restricted (well studied).

TCRdb processed the reads anew with MiXCR; each CDR3 protein has one entry. The data contain some 350,000 distinct CDR3 sequences, approximately 30% of them singletons. This clonotype was observed once. Its antigen is unknown. This CDR3 has 16 amino acids. Trimming took 6 bases from V and 7 from J; bases not matched to a gene: 14. CDR1 is MNHEY, CDR2 SMNVEV, per germline (reference sequence). The rearrangement joins TRBV27 to TRBJ2-2; the match to TRBD1 covers 7 bases. Sequenced here: cultured PBMCs, sampled from culture after CMV antigen stimulation. This clonotype originated in a human donor in good health (CMV status not recorded). Some clones in this sample may be carry-over from other donors' samples. Here the CDR3 reads CASRKGFTGESGELFF. CDR3 nucleotides: TGTGCCAGCAGAAAAGGGTTTACAGGGGAGAGCGGGGAGCTGTTTTTT.